One sample yielded the 26 T cell receptor beta chains listed below, sequenced in a study of cytomegalovirus exposure and HLA in healthy donors. PCR employed 60 Vbeta and 13 Jbeta primers. The protocol was immunoSEQ multiplex PCR, while the TCRdb copy is restricted to in-frame clones and leaves out a portion. The data hold roughly 200,000 clones, with more than 65% observed a single time. Specimen: PBMCs. These receptors were obtained from a man aged 40-55 years in good health and CMV-seropositive.

The genes are TRBV7-8 and TRBJ2-5, with D tentatively TRBD2 (5 bases). Germline assignment: CDR1 SGHVS and CDR2 FQNEAQ. With 1 base removed from V and 5 bases from J, the gap between germline ends came to 17 bases. The CDR3 runs 16 residues. For the CDR3, the DNA is TGTGCCAGCAGCTTAGGCCGGGGAAGGGTGGAGGAGACCCAGTACTTC. It encodes CASSLGRGRVEETQYF.

This chain uses TRBV2 with TRBJ2-1; TRBD1 is a possible D gene (6 bases). CDR1 and CDR2 from the germline V gene are SNHLY and FYNNEI. The CDR3 contains 12 residues. Between the trimmed V and J ends, which lost 4 bases and 7 bases, there was a span of 8 bases. The DNA for the CDR3 is TGTGCCAGCAGTGGAAGGGGGAATGAGCAGTTCTTC. This codes for CASSGRGNEQFF.

V is TRBV2 and J is TRBJ1-1; 7 bases match TRBD1. After removal of 7 bases from V and 11 bases from J, the junction contained 7 bases not matched to a gene. Germline assignment: CDR1 SNHLY and CDR2 FYNNEI. This CDR3 has 11 residues. DNA for the CDR3: TGTGCCAGCACGAGCAGGGGGTTGGCTTTCTTT. It translates to CASTSRGLAFF.

A single count supports this clone. The chain combines TRBV10-3 with TRBJ2-6, with a possible D match to TRBD1 (6 bases). Trimming took 5 bases from V and 0 from J, leaving 11 bases between them. From germline, CDR1 is ENHRY and CDR2 SYGVKD. This CDR3 has 16 amino acids. The DNA of the CDR3 is TGTGCCATCAGTAAGGGGGAGAGCTCTGGGGCCAACGTCCTGACTTTC. This sequence encodes CAISKGESSGANVLTF.

The chain recombines TRBV7-9 with TRBJ1-3; D might be TRBD1 (5 bases). The CDR3 covers 17 residues. Germline loops: CDR1 SEHNR, CDR2 FQNEAQ (reference sequence). With 1 base removed from V and 0 bases from J, the gap between germline ends came to 13 bases. The DNA of the CDR3 is TGTGCCAGCAGCTTAGATTCGGCAGGGCACTCTGGAAACACCATATATTTT. Protein sequence: CASSLDSAGHSGNTIYF.

On this clone: Other DNA sequences from this sample encode an identical CDR3 as well. The chain is built from TRBV5-4 and TRBJ2-7; 8 bases fit TRBD1. V was pared by 4 bases and J by 2 bases, with 8 bases of the junction left unmatched. The CDR3 has 15 residues. In germline, CDR1 is SGHNT, CDR2 YYREEE (reference sequence). The CDR3 nucleotides read TGTGCCAGCAGCCGCCGGGACAGGACGGCCTACGAGCAGTACTTC. It yields the protein CASSRRDRTAYEQYF.

The V call is TRBV7-6, the J call TRBJ2-7; possibly TRBD1 for D (5 bases). CDR1 and CDR2 (germline): SGHVS, FNYEAQ. The CDR3 is 15 residues long. Trimming cost V 5 bases and J 3 bases, with 17 bases left between them. Here the CDR3 DNA reads TGTGCCAGCAGCCACGAGGCCCAGGGAAACTACGAGCAGTACTTC. This codes for CASSHEAQGNYEQYF.

The genes are TRBV5-1 and TRBJ1-3; no firm D call. The CDR3 runs 16 residues. The germline gives CDR1 SGHRS, CDR2 YFSETQ. Trimming cost V 0 bases and J 0 bases, with 10 bases left between them. CDR3 amino acids: CASSLGARNSGNTIYF. The CDR3 coding sequence is TGCGCCAGCAGCTTGGGTGCTAGGAACTCTGGAAACACCATATATTTT.

The rearrangement uses TRBV20-1 and TRBJ1-4; a possible D gene is TRBD1 (6 bases). There are 11 residues in the CDR3. CDR1 DFQATT and CDR2 SNEGSKA come from the germline V gene (reference sequence). Trimming stripped 7 bases from V and 7 bases from J, with 10 bases between. The CDR3 here is CSGGGGEKLFF. DNA of the CDR3: TGCAGTGGAGGGGGGGGTGAAAAACTGTTTTTT.

V is TRBV9 and J is TRBJ2-2; the match to TRBD1 covers 8 bases. This CDR3 spans 14 amino acids. V dropped 7 bases and J dropped 5; count of bases not matched to a gene: 7. Germline V gene lookup returns CDR1 SGDLS and CDR2 YYNGEE. The CDR3 DNA follows: TGTGCCAGCGCCTTGACAGGGGCGACCGGGGAGCTGTTTTTT. This codes for CASALTGATGELFF.

This chain joins TRBV6-5 and TRBJ2-7; the D gene is possibly TRBD1 (5 bases). This CDR3 is built from 13 residues. Germline V CDR1 and CDR2: MNHEY, SVGAGI. V was cut by 4 bases and J by 6 bases, with 13 bases left in between. Here the CDR3 DNA reads TGTGCCAGCAGTTCATACAGGATGGGCGAGCAGTACTTC. Translated, it gives CASSSYRMGEQYF.

This chain uses TRBV7-2 with TRBJ2-1, with 9 bases matching TRBD1. The ends lost 5 bases at V and 15 bases at J; junction bases unmatched: 14. From germline, CDR1 is SGHTA and CDR2 FQGNSA. This CDR3 contains 14 residues. The CDR3 region is CASSTGTGSARGFF. DNA for the CDR3: TGTGCCAGCAGCACAGGGACAGGGTCGGCCCGGGGGTTCTTC.

This chain joins TRBV30 and TRBJ2-3; D gene uncertain. CDR1 is GTSNPN and CDR2 is SVGIG in the germline V gene (reference sequence). The CDR3 totals 15 residues. V was pared by 3 bases and J by 0 bases, with 13 bases between. The chain's CDR3 is CAWSRASPSTDTQYF. The CDR3 DNA follows: TGTGCCTGGAGCCGTGCGAGCCCTAGCACAGATACGCAGTATTTT. Full variable domain (outside the CDR3, taken from reference TRBV30 and TRBJ2-3): SQTIHQWPATLVQPVGSPLSLECTVEGTSNPNLYWYRQAAGRGLQLLFYSVGIGQISSEVPQNLSASRPQDRQFILSSKKLLLSDSGFYLCAWSRASPSTDTQYFGPGTRLTVL.

The chain joins TRBV5-1 to TRBJ1-1; no clear D gene. Deletions cut 0 bases from V and 8 bases from J, with 5 bases between. The germline V gene has CDR1 SGHRS and CDR2 YFSETQ. The CDR3 contains 11 residues. The CDR3 spells CASSLAGEAFF. The CDR3 nucleotides read TGCGCCAGCAGCTTGGCGGGGGAAGCTTTCTTT.

The rearrangement links TRBV18 to TRBJ2-1; the match to TRBD1 covers 9 bases. This CDR3 region has 14 residues. Germline V lookup: CDR1 KGHSH, CDR2 LQKENI. V lost 2 bases, J lost 9 bases, and 5 bases stayed unmatched. The CDR3 loop reads CASSPRDRVGEQFF. In nucleotides, the CDR3 is TGTGCCAGCTCACCAAGGGACAGGGTCGGTGAGCAGTTCTTC.

The gene calls are TRBV5-4 and TRBJ1-2; D not resolved. The CDR3 length is 13 residues. The V gene's germline CDR1 is SGHNT and CDR2 YYREEE (reference sequence). V shed 5 bases and J shed 7 bases, with 15 bases lying between them. CDR3 protein: CASSLVGGSGYTF. CDR3 in DNA: TGTGCCAGCAGTTTAGTGGGAGGCAGTGGCTACACCTTC.

This clone was observed a handful of times. The CDR3 DNA follows: TGCAGCGTAGGGACTAGCGGGGGGGCCCGGGATACGCAGTATTTT. As protein: CSVGTSGGARDTQYF. J is TRBJ2-3 and V is TRBV29-1, with TRBD2 identical over 16 bases. Germline CDR1 SQVTM, CDR2 ANQGSEA. CDR3 size: 15 residues. V lost 6 bases and J lost 6; bases outside the gene matches: 6.

V usage is TRBV28 and J usage is TRBJ2-7; a possible D gene is TRBD1 (5 bases). Looked up from germline, CDR1 is MDHEN and CDR2 is SYDVKM. V lost 8 bases to trimming and J lost 1 base, with 9 bases between them. The CDR3 sequence is 12 residues long. The CDR3 DNA sequence: TGTGCCAGCTTCAGGGTTTCCTACGAGCAGTACTTC. The encoded protein is CASFRVSYEQYF.

The chain links TRBV28 to TRBJ2-5; no clear D gene. The end of the DNA fits TRBJ2-7 better, so the J call may be wrong. This CDR3 has 14 amino acids. The germline V gene has CDR1 MDHEN and CDR2 SYDVKM. DNA of the CDR3: TGTGCCAGCACCAAAGGGTGGGGCTCCTACGAGCAGTACTTC. This sequence encodes CASTKGWGSYEQYF.

The rearrangement joins TRBV7-3 to TRBJ2-3, with 9 bases matching TRBD1. The CDR3 runs to 16 residues. V gave up 5 bases and J gave up 3 bases; unmatched junction bases: 9. Germline V gene sequence: CDR1 SGHTA, CDR2 FQGTGA. Written as DNA, the CDR3 is TGTGCCAGCAGCGATGCTCCGGGACAGGGAACAGATACGCAGTATTTT. It codes for CASSDAPGQGTDTQYF.

The V and J genes are TRBV11-2 and TRBJ2-7, with D perhaps TRBD1 (6 bases). Per the germline V gene, CDR1 is SGHAT and CDR2 is FQNNGV. The ends were cut back, 1 base at V and 5 bases at J, with 9 bases in the middle. CDR3 length: 13 amino acids. In DNA form, the CDR3 reads TGTGCCAGCAGCTTAGCTCAGGGGAACGAGCAGTACTTC. This sequence encodes CASSLAQGNEQYF.

The genes are TRBV7-3 and TRBJ2-2; 8 bases are shared with TRBD1. J lost 7 bases, V lost 4 bases, and 2 bases had no gene match. This CDR3 is built from 13 residues. Germline V lookup: CDR1 SGHTA, CDR2 FQGTGA. The CDR3: CASSSDRGGELFF. The CDR3 nucleotides are TGTGCCAGCAGCTCCGACAGGGGCGGGGAGCTGTTTTTT.

V usage is TRBV9 and J usage is TRBJ2-2; the match to TRBD2 covers 16 bases. V gave up 1 base and J gave up 1 base; unmatched junction bases: 7. The germline CDR1 and CDR2 sequences are SGDLS and YYNGEE. The CDR3 is made up of 20 amino acids. This CDR3 reads CASSVRQGLAGGQNTGELFF. In DNA, the CDR3 is TGTGCCAGCAGCGTACGACAGGGACTAGCGGGAGGGCAGAACACCGGGGAGCTGTTTTTT.

The rearrangement joins TRBV19 to TRBJ2-3; 15 positions match TRBD2. The CDR3 extends over 18 amino acids. The J segment lost 5 bases and the V segment lost 0 bases, leaving 6 bases of the junction unmatched. Germline V gene data show CDR1 as LNHDA and CDR2 as SQIVND (reference sequence). The CDR3 sequence is CASSIDPGGLAGGDTQYF. The CDR3 DNA is TGTGCCAGTAGTATAGACCCTGGGGGACTAGCGGGGGGAGATACGCAGTATTTT.

Comments on this clone: The junction differs from germline at one of its ends, possibly a read error. The V and J genes are TRBV6-4 and TRBJ2-3; D perhaps matches TRBD2 (5 bases). CDR3 length equals 15 residues. The germline V gene has CDR1 MRHNA and CDR2 SNTAGT. Here the CDR3 reads CASSDRPGSIDTQYF. The CDR3, as DNA: TGTGCCAGCAGTGATCGTCCGGGGAGCATAGATACGCAGTATTTT.

V usage is TRBV6-5 and J usage is TRBJ2-1, with D maybe TRBD2 (6 bases). Looked up from germline, CDR1 is MNHEY and CDR2 is SVGAGI. V lost 4 bases, J lost 4 bases, and 14 bases lay in between. The CDR3 covers 15 residues. The CDR3 DNA reads as TGTGCCAGCAGTTCCGCGGAGGGTGGGTACAATGAGCAGTTCTTC. Its translation is CASSSAEGGYNEQFF.